This T cell receptor (beta chain) is from a study of cytomegalovirus exposure and HLA in healthy donors. At the level of the study: Unique TCR beta sequences numbering about 100 million came from some 200 million T cells in an earlier analysis. There were about 85 million unique TCRs (from HLA-typed donors) in an early data release. Study-level findings and limits: Available immune exposure information covered CMV serostatus only.

Notes on this clone: Its antigen is not known. The sample has other DNA sequences that encode this CDR3 too.

Researchers ran the PCR with 60 Vbeta and 13 Jbeta primers. TCRdb's copy holds only in-frame clones and misses some; the assay was immunoSEQ multiplex PCR. Among 200,000 to 300,000 clones, 75% to 85% were seen once, and the ten largest hold about 7.5%. V shed 0 bases, J shed 1 base, and the junction held 0 bases outside the gene matches. Germline CDR1 SGHNT, CDR2 YYREEE (reference sequence). The CDR3 sequence is 14 residues long. Material for sequencing was PBMCs. V gene TRBV5-4 combines with J gene TRBJ1-1, with TRBD1 matching over 7 bases. This receptor was obtained from a woman in her sixties in good health and CMV-seropositive. In DNA form, the CDR3 reads TGTGCCAGCAGCTTGGCAGGGGGGAACACTGAAGCTTTCTTT. Amino acids: CASSLAGGNTEAFF. Full variable domain (remainder filled in from reference TRBV5-4 and TRBJ1-1): ETGVTQSPTHLIKTRGQQVTLRCSSQSGHNTVSWYQQALGQGPQFIFQYYREEENGRGNFPPRFSGLQFPNYSSELNVNALELDDSALYLCASSLAGGNTEAFFGQGTRLTVV.